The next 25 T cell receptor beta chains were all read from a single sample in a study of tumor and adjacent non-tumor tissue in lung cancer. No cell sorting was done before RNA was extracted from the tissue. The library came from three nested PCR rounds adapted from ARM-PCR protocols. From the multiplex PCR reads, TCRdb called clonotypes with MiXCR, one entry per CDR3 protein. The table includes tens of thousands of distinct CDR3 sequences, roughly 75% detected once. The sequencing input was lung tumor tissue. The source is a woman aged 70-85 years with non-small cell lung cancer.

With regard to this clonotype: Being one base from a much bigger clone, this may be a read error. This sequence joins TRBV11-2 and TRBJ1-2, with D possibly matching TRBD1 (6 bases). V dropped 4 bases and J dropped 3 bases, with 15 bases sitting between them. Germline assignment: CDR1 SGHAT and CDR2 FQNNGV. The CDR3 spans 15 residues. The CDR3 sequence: CASSSYRVADYGYTF. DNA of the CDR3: TGTGCCAGCAGCTCCTACAGGGTAGCTGACTATGGCTACACCTTC.

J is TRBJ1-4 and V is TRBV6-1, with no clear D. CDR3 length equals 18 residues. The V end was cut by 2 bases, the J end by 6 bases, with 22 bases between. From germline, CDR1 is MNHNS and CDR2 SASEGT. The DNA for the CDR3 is TGTGCCAGCAGTGAAATACCCGCAAGCGGCGGGCTTGATGAAAAACTGTTTTTT. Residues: CASSEIPASGGLDEKLFF.

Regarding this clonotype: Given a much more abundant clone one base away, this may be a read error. The CDR3 DNA follows: TGTGCCAGCAGCTTAGACCCCCGGGAAGCGGGATGGTACAATGAGCAGTACTTC. As protein: CASSLDPREAGWYNEQYF. The V and J genes are TRBV7-8 and TRBJ2-1, with 7 bases aligning to TRBD2. The end of the DNA fits TRBJ2-7 better, so the J call may be wrong. Germline CDR1 and CDR2: SGHVS and FQNEAQ. The CDR3 extends over 18 amino acids.

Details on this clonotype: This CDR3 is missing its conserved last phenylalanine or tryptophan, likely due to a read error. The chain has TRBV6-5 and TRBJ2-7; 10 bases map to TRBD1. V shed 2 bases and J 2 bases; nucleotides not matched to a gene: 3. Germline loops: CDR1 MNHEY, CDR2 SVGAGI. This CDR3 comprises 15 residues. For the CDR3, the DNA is TGTGCCAGCAGTTACGGGACAGGGGAAACCTACGAGCAGTACTTA. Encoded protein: CASSYGTGETYEQYL.

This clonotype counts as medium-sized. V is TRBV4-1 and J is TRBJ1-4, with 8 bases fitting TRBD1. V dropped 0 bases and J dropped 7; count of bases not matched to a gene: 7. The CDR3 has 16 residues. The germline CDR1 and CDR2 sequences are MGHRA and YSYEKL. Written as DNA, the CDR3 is TGCGCCAGCAGCCAAGACCAGGGGGCAGGTGGTGAAAAACTGTTTTTT. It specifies CASSQDQGAGGEKLFF.

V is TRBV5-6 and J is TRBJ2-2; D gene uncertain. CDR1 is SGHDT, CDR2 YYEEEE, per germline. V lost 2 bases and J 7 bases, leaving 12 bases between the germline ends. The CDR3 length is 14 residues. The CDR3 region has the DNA TGTGCCAGCAGCTTTACGTTGAAGATCGGGGAGCTGTTTTTT. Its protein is CASSFTLKIGELFF. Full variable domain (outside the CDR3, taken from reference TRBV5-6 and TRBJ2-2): DAGVTQSPTHLIKTRGQQVTLRCSPKSGHDTVSWYQQALGQGPQFIFQYYEEEERQRGNFPDRFSGHQFPNYSSELNVNALLLGDSALYLCASSFTLKIGELFFGEGSRLTVL.

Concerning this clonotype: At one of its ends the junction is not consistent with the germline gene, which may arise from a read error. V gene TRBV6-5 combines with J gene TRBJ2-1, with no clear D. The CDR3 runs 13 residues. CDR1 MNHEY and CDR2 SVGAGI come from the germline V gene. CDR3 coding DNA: TGTGCCAGGAGTTTTCTGGCGAAGATTGAGCAGTTCTTC. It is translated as CARSFLAKIEQFF.

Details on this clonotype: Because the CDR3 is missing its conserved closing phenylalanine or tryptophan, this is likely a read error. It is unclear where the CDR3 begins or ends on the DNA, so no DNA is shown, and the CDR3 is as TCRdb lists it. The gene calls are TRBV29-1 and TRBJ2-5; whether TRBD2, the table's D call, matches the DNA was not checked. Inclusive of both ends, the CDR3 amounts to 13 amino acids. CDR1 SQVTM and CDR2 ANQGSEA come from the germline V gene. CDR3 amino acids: CSVELLARETHYL.

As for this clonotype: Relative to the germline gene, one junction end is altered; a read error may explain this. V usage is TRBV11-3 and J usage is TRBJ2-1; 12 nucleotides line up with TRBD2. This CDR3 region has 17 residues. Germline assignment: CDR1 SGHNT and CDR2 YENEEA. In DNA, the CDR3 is TGTGCCAGCAACCCGGGGACTAGCGGGCTCCCCTACAATGAACAGTTCTTC. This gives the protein CASNPGTSGLPYNEQFF.

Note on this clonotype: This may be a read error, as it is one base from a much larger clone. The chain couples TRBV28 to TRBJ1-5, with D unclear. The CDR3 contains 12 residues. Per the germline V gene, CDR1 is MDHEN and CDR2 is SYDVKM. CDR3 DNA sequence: TGTGTCAGCAATACCGGGAGTCAGCCCCAGCATTTT. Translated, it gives CVSNTGSQPQHF. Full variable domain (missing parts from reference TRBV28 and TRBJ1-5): DVKVTQSSRYLVKRTGEKVFLECVQDMDHENMFWYRQDPGLGLRLIYFSYDVKMKEKGDIPEGYSVSREKKERFSLILESASTNQTSMYLCVSNTGSQPQHFGDGTRLSIL.

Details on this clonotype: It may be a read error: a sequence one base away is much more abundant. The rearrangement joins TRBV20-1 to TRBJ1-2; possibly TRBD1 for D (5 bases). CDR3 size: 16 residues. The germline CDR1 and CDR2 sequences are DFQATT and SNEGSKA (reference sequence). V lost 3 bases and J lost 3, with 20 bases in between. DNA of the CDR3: TGCAGTGCTAGGGGCCGTGTGGGTTTGGGGGACTATGGCTACACCTTC. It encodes CSARGRVGLGDYGYTF.

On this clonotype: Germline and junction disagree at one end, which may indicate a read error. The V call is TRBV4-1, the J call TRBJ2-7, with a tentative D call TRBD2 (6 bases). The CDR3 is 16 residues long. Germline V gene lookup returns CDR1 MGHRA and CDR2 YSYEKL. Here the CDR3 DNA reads TGCGCCAGCAGCCAAGAGTGGGGTGGGAGGCCGTACAAGCAGTACTTT. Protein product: CASSQEWGGRPYKQYF.

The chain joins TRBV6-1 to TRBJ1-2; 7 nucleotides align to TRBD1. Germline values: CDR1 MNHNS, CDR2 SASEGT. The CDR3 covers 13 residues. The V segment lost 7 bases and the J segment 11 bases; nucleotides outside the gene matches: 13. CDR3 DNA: TGTGCCAGCAATTTACAGGGGAACTATGAGTACACCTTC. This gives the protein CASNLQGNYEYTF.

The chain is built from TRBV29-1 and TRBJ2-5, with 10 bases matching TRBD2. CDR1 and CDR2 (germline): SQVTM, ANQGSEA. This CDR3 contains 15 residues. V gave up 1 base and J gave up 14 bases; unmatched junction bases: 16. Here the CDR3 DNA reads TGCAGCGTTGAAGGGACTAGCGGAGACCAAGAGATCCAATACTTC. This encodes CSVEGTSGDQEIQYF.

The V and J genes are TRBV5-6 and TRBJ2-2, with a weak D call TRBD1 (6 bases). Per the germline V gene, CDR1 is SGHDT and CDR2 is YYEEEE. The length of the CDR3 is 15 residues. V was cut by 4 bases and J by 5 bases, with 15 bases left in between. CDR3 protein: CASSMIGGWTGELFF. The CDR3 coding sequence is TGTGCCAGCAGCATGATAGGGGGTTGGACCGGGGAGCTGTTTTTT.

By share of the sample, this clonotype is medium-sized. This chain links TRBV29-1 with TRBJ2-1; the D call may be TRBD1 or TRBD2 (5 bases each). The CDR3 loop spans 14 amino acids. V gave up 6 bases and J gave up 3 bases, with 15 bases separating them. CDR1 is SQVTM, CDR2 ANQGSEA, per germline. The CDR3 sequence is CSVSGPTIYNEQFF. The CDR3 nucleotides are TGCAGCGTCTCGGGACCTACGATCTACAATGAGCAGTTCTTC.

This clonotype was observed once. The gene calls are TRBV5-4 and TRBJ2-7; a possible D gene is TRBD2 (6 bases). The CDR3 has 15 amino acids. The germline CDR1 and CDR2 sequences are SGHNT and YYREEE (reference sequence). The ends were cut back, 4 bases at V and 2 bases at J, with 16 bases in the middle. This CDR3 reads CASSTLEAGTYEQYF. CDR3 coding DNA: TGTGCCAGCAGCACCCTAGAAGCGGGTACCTACGAGCAGTACTTC.

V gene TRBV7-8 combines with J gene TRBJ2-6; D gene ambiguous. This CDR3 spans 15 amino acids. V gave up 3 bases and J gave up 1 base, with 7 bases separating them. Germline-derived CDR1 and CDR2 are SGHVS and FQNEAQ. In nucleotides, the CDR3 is TGTGCCAGCAGCTTTACCCTTTCTGGGGCCAACGTCCTGACTTTC. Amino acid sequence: CASSFTLSGANVLTF. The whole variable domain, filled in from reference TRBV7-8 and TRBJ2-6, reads GAGVSQSPRYKVAKRGQDVALRCDPISGHVSLFWYQQALGQGPEFLTYFQNEAQLDKSGLPSDRFFAERPEGSVSTLKIQRTQQEDSAVYLCASSFTLSGANVLTFGAGSRLTVL.

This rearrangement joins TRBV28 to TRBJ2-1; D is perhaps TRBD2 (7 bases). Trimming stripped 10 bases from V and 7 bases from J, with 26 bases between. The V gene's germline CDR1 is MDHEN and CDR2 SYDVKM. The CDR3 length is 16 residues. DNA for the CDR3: TGTGCCATTGGGGGGGCGGGCCCCTTTTCGGGAAATGAGCAGTTCTTC. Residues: CAIGGAGPFSGNEQFF.

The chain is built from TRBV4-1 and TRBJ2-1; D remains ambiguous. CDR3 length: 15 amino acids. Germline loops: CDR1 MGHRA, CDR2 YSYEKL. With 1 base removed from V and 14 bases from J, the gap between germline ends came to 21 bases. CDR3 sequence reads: CASSQGQSSYNGEFF. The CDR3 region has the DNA TGCGCCAGCAGCCAAGGTCAGAGCTCCTATAATGGGGAGTTCTTC.

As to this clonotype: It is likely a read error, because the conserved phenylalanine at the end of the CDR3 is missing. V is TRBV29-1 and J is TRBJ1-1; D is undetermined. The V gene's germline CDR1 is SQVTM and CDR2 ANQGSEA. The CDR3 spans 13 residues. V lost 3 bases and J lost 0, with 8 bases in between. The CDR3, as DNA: TGCAGCGTTGAGGTGCCGATGAACACTGAAGCTTTCCTT. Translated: CSVEVPMNTEAFL.

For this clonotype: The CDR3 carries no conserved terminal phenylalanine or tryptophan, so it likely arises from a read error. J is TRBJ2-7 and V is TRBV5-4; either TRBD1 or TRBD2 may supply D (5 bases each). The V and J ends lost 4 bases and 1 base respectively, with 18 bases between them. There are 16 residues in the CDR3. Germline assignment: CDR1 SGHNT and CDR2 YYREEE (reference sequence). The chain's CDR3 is CASSRDPSQGSYEQYI. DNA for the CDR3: TGTGCCAGCAGCCGGGACCCTTCCCAAGGGTCCTACGAGCAGTACATC.

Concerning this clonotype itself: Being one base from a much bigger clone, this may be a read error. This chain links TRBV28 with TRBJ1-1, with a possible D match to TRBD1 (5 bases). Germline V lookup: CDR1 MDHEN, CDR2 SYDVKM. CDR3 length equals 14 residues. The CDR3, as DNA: TGTGACAGCCTCCCGGGGGGTATGGGCCTGTTGGGTTTCTTT. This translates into CDSLPGGMGLLGFF.

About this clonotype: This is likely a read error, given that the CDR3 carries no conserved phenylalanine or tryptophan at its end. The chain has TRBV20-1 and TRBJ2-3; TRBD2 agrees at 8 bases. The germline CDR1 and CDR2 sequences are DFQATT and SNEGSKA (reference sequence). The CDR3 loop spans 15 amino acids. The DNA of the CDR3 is TGCAGTGCTAGGCCCCTAGCGGGCCTGGGGGATACACAGTATTCT. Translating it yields CSARPLAGLGDTQYS.

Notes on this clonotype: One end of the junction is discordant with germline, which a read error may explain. The CDR3 bases are TGTGCCACCAGCTTAGAGGTCAGGGAAGCTGGCTACACCTTC. Its protein is CATSLEVREAGYTF. This chain uses TRBV11-2 with TRBJ1-2, with D possibly being TRBD1 (5 bases). CDR1 and CDR2 (germline): SGHAT, FQNNGV. The CDR3 length is 14 residues. Full variable domain (outside the CDR3, taken from reference TRBV11-2 and TRBJ1-2): EAGVAQSPRYKIIEKRQSVAFWCNPISGHATLYWYQQILGQGPKLLIQFQNNGVVDDSQLPKDRFSAERLKGVDSTLKIQPAKLEDSAVYLCATSLEVREAGYTFGSGTRLTVV.